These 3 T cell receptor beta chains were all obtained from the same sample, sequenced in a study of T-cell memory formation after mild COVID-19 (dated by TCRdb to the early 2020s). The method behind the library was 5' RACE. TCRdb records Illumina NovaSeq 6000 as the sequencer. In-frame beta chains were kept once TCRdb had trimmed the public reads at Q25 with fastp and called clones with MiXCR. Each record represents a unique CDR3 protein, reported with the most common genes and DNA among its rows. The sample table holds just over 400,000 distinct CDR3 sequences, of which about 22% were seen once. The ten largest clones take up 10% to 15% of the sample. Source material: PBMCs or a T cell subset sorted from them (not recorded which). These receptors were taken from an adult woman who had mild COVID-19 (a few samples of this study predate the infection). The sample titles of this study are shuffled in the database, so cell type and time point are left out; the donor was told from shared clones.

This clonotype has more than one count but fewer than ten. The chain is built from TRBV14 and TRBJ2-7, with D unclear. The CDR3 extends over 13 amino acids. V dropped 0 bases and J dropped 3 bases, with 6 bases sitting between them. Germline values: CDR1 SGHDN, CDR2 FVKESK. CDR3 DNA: TGTGCCAGCAGCCAAGATTGGGTCTACGAGCAGTACTTC. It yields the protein CASSQDWVYEQYF. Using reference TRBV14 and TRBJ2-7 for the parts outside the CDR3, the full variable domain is EAGVTQFPSHSVIEKGQTVTLRCDPISGHDNLYWYRRVMGKEIKFLLHFVKESKQDESGMPNNRFLAERTGGTYSTLKVQPAELEDSGVYFCASSQDWVYEQYFGPGTRLTVT.

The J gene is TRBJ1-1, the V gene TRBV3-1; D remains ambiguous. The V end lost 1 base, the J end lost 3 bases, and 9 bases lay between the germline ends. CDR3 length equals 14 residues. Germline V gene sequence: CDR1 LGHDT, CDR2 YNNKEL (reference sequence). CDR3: CASSQGTAYTEAFF. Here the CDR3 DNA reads TGTGCCAGCAGCCAAGGGACCGCTTACACTGAAGCTTTCTTT.

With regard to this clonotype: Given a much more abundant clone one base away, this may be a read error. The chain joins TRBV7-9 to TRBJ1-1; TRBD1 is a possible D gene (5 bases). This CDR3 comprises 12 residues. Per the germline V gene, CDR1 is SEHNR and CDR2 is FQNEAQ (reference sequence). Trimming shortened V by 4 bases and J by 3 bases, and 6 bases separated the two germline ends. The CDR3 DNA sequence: TGTGCCAGCAGCTGGGGGGACACTGAAGCTTTCTTT. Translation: CASSWGDTEAFF.